The rows below give T cell receptor beta chains drawn from one sample of a study of blood T cell repertoires in COVID-19. Only in-frame clones appear in the TCRdb table, and some are missing; sequencing was by immunoSEQ multiplex PCR. The table includes 130,000 to 150,000 clones, about 80% detected once. The sample taken for sequencing was peripheral blood. The receptor set was obtained from a woman older than 75 in a cohort sampled during active or convalescent COVID-19. Both conserved end residues are part of each CDR3. The order of the fields is J gene, V gene, D gene, CDR3 length, clone size, CDR3 DNA, CDR3 protein. The D gene is left open where the match is weak. Clone size appears in some rows only: once, few, many, or a class for an expanded clone.

TRBJ2-3 | TRBV14 | - | 17 | - | TGTGCCAGCAGCCAAGATGGAGGGGCCAAAAGCACAGATACGCAGTATTTT | CASSQDGGAKSTDTQYF
TRBJ2-3 | TRBV19 | - | 14 | - | TGTGCCAGTAGTATAGACACATACACAGATACGCAGTATTTT | CASSIDTYTDTQYF
TRBJ2-1 | TRBV24-1 | TRBD2 | 16 | - | TGTGCCACCAGTGACAAACTAGCGGGGGGCGCGGATGAGCAGTTCTTC | CATSDKLAGGADEQFF
TRBJ2-7 | TRBV4-1 | TRBD1 | 15 | - | TGCGCCAGCAGCCAATCGCCAAGGGGGCCGGACGAGCAGTACTTC | CASSQSPRGPDEQYF
TRBJ2-3 | TRBV5-5 | - | 16 | once | TGTGCCAGCAGCTACCCGCCAGGGACTAGCACAGATACGCAGTATTTT | CASSYPPGTSTDTQYF
TRBJ1-5 | TRBV6-6 | - | 12 | - | TGTGCCACCGGGGGGCCCAATCAGCCCCAGCATTTT | CATGGPNQPQHF
TRBJ1-1 | TRBV27 | - | 13 | - | TGTGCCAGCAGTTGGACGGAGGACACTGAAGCTTTCTTT | CASSWTEDTEAFF
TRBJ2-5 | TRBV6-1 | - | 14 | - | TGTGCCAGCAGTGAAATCGGAGGACAAGAGACCCAGTACTTC | CASSEIGGQETQYF
TRBJ2-3 | TRBV7-8 | TRBD2 | 16 | once | TGTGCCAGCAGCACCCGGACTAGCCGGTTCACAGATACGCAGTATTTT | CASSTRTSRFTDTQYF
TRBJ2-7 | TRBV7-9 | TRBD1 | 16 | - | TGTGCCAGCAGCTTACCGGGGACAGGCGACTCCTACGAGCAGTACTTC | CASSLPGTGDSYEQYF
TRBJ2-3 | TRBV6-6 | TRBD2 | 16 | - | TGTGCCAGCACCCAAACTAGCGTCATCAGCACAGATACGCAGTATTTT | CASTQTSVISTDTQYF
TRBJ1-6 | TRBV4-1 | - | 15 | - | TGCGCCAGCAGCCAAGTGGCGGGGGTAAATTCACCCCTCCACTTT | CASSQVAGVNSPLHF
TRBJ2-1 | TRBV5-1 | - | 13 | - | TGCGCCAGCAGCACGACACCGGGGAATGAGCAGTTCTTC | CASSTTPGNEQFF
TRBJ1-5 | TRBV30 | - | 13 | - | TGTGCCTGGAGTGCACAGCACAATCAGCCCCAGCATTTT | CAWSAQHNQPQHF
TRBJ2-1 | TRBV27 | - | 14 | - | TGTGCCAGCAAGAAAAGCCTAAGTAACAATGAGCAGTTCTTC | CASKKSLSNNEQFF